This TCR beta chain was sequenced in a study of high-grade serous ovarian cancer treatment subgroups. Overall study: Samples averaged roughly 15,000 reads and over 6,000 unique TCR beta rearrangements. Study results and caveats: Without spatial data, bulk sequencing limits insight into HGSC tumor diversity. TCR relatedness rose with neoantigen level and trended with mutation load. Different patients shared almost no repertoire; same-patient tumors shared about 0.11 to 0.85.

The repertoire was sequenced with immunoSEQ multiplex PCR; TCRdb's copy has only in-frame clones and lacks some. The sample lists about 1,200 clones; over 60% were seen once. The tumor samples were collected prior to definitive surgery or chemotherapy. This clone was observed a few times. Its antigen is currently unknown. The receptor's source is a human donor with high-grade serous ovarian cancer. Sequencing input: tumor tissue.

The CDR3 DNA sequence: TGTGCCAGCAGCCTAAGACCGGGACAGGGAAGAGGGCGAACGCAGTATTTT. Protein: CASSLRPGQGRGRTQYF. The rearrangement uses TRBV5-6 and TRBJ2-3; 9 nucleotides align to TRBD1. V lost 4 bases and J lost 9; bases outside the gene matches: 18. The CDR3 runs 17 residues. Germline assignment: CDR1 SGHDT and CDR2 YYEEEE.